Included here is one T cell receptor (beta chain) sequence, with context. There are many counts of this clonotype. There is no known antigen for this receptor. Base-call qualities are not available, and no considerably larger clone is one nucleotide away. TCR beta CDR3 regions were amplified from RNA transcripts. The first round of RT-PCR for the TCR CDR3 was performed with the HTBI primer set and the Qiagen OneStep RT-PCR kit. Libraries were constructed in a second round of multiplex PCR, after which size selection and purification were carried out. Sequencing of the libraries was done on an Illumina HiSeq2000 using paired-end 100 bp reads. The study's processing was this. SOAPnuke was used to process the raw data, throwing out any read that contained adapters or uncalled bases, had a mean Phred below 15, or lacked an exact constant-primer or identifier match. COPE v1.2.5 was used to merge the high-quality paired reads, and each unique nucleotide sequence was defined as a clonotype. MiTCR v1.1 was used to align the clonotypes against IMGT TRBV, TRBD and TRBJ reference segments. The analysis was restricted to V-J combinations with a frequency above 0.0001, which together covered about 99% of the repertoires. A TCS score was defined as the ratio between F50 (clonal expansion) and ExV (chaos), using BLOSUM62-based TCRdist between CDR3 peptides within each V-J. Welch's t-statistics and random forest reduced roughly 530 V-J features to about 12, which were used in a naive Bayes classifier (R e1071). TCRdb took the public reads, trimmed them with fastp at Q25, ran MiXCR for clone calling and kept in-frame beta chains. Each record represents a unique CDR3 protein, reported with the most common genes and DNA among its rows. It is TCRdb's table, rather than the study itself, that gives the V and J calls and clone size. Within this sample are 330,000 or so distinct CDR3 sequences, with over 15% of them counted one time only. The ten largest clones take up around 15% of the sample.

This entry belongs to a study of T cells in Graves' hyperthyroidism and ophthalmopathy (dated by TCRdb to the late 2010s). In the study overall: Peripheral blood samples were taken at the time of initial diagnosis, prior to any treatment. An independent validation cohort of about 19 hyperthyroidism patients and more than 15 patients who later progressed to ophthalmopathy tested prospective prediction of ophthalmopathy. Following sampling, methimazole starting at 30 mg daily was given to hyperthyroidism patients, and high-dose intravenous methylprednisolone was given to ophthalmopathy patients. The approximately 100 discovery patients were divided at random into training and test sets in a 7:3 ratio. The paper describes TCR Vbeta CDR3 sequencing of 135 peripheral blood samples, made up of about 40 ophthalmopathy patients, some 80 hyperthyroidism patients and 17 progressor patients. The study also compared thyroid tissue and blood T-cell repertoires from 5 to 7 Graves' hyperthyroidism patients. A discovery cohort of roughly 96 patients, 43 with Graves' ophthalmopathy and over 55 with stable Graves' hyperthyroidism, was used to find distinguishing TCR V-J signatures. Summary of the overall study and its limitations: In validation, the model predicted progression to ophthalmopathy with just under 71% sensitivity and roughly 75% specificity, a median of 6.5 months before onset. Most expanded thyroid clonotypes (frequency above 0.001) were also found in blood, which suggests that blood repertoires may mirror thyroid immune responses. A 13 V-J signature model separated ophthalmopathy from stable hyperthyroidism, with 87.88% sensitivity and roughly 82% specificity in cross-validation and 80%/75% in testing. Sample size was not statistically predetermined, and blinding of investigators to group allocation was not performed.

Germline trimming amounts to 5 bases on V and 2 bases on J, with 4 as the count of junction bases outside the gene matches. The CDR3 spans 14 residues, from the cysteine through the phenylalanine. Only the CDR3 DNA stays, 42 bases, in frame from base 1. In the ophthalmopathy patients, disease was moderately to severely active, with a Clinical Activity Score of 3 or more, a NOSPECS grade of 4 or more, and a duration of less than 3 months. Any patient with an uncontrolled infection, another autoimmune disease, pregnancy or lactation was excluded. Diagnoses relied on clinical symptoms, serum thyroxine and TRAb, thyroid ultrasound and orbital computed tomography. PBMCs were separated from roughly 10 ml of fresh peripheral blood using Ficoll-Paque density gradient centrifugation. Trizol reagent was used to extract total RNA, and RNA quality was then checked on an Agilent 2100 Bioanalyzer.

The TCR comes from a woman aged 40 to 55 with Graves' ophthalmopathy. Source material: blood. The chain is assembled from TRBV12-3 or TRBV12-4 and TRBJ2-7; 9 of the junction bases match TRBD2. The CDR3 protein sequence reads: CASSKTSGTYEQYF. The base sequence is TGTGCCAGCAGTAAGACTAGCGGTACCTACGAGCAGTACTTC.